This T cell receptor beta chain was sequenced for a study of blood T cell repertoires in COVID-19. V lost 1 base to trimming and J lost 0 bases; unmatched junction nucleotides: 1. Looked up from germline, CDR1 is KGHSH and CDR2 is LQKENI. This CDR3 comprises 16 residues. TCRdb's copy holds only in-frame clones and misses some; the assay was immunoSEQ multiplex PCR. The table records fewer than 300,000 clones, less than 85% of them present only once. The chain combines TRBV18 with TRBJ1-4; 8 nucleotides align to TRBD1. Material for sequencing was peripheral blood. This clonotype was sampled from a young woman with acute or convalescent COVID-19. Written as DNA, the CDR3 is TGTGCCAGCTCACCACAACAGGGGGCAACTAATGAAAAACTGTTTTTT. Amino acid sequence: CASSPQQGATNEKLFF.